This T cell receptor (beta chain) is from a study of identifying expanded T cells in peripheral blood (dated by TCRdb to the late 2010s). Regarding the research as a whole: Technical replicates were generated by sequencing separate aliquots of the same genomic DNA pool, with four replicates compared pairwise. The investigation overall reported the following: Across all healthy-donor time intervals, the beta-binomial model significantly lowered both the number of clones called differentially abundant and the false-positive rate. Variance in clone template counts between approximately two-week samples significantly increased with total template count across all healthy donors. The authors expected that over much longer intervals, such as months to years, biological variance in healthy repertoires might increase even further. About 1.1 differentially abundant clones were flagged by the binomial model between technical replicates, whereas about 15 and 18 were flagged over approximately two weeks and four weeks, respectively.

TCRbeta CDR3 regions were profiled with the immunoSEQ Assay using bias-controlled multiplex PCR amplification of genomic DNA. The paper's processing steps were these. To quantify the absolute abundance of each unique TCRbeta CDR3 region, the sequences were collapsed and filtered. Differential abundance was tested with two models: a binomial (Fisher-equivalent) model and a beta-binomial model that adds time-dependent variance fitted from healthy donors. Any clone with fewer than 5 combined templates was excluded, and a clone was called differentially abundant if its Benjamini-Hochberg FDR was below 0.01. The form v = (b*log(k)+a)^2 was used to model beta-binomial variance as a function of total template count across the two samples. TCRdb's version of the immuneACCESS table is confined to in-frame rearrangements and falls short of the full clone set. An unresolved V gene accounts for under half of the shortfall where checked; the remainder is of unknown origin. V, J and clone size are those of that table, while D and trimming were read from the DNA. Across this sample there are 100,000 or so clones, with about 91% seen only once. The ten largest clones take up 11% to 15% of the sample.

The CDR3 holds 14 amino acids from the cysteine to the phenylalanine. Only CDR3 DNA is held: 42 bases, read in frame from base 1. The germline V end is reduced by 4 bases and the J end by 6 bases; junction bases left unmatched: 3. Per the germline V gene, SNHLY is the CDR1 and FYNNEI is the CDR2. No immune events, such as infections, were documented for the healthy donors during the collection period. Blood repertoires from healthy donors were used as a training cohort for calibrating time-dependent variance in a beta-binomial model of differential abundance of T-cell clones. The training cohort was composed of approximately ten healthy donors, 3 female and 7 male. On average the donors were around 45 years old, and their ages spanned roughly 29 to 70 years. Whole blood from each healthy donor was obtained from a commercial supplier and was collected at three time points roughly 13 days apart. Genomic DNA was extracted from unsorted whole blood for immunosequencing.

Concerning this clone: Its antigen has not been determined. No base qualities exist here, and no much larger clone lies one base off it.

The origin of this receptor is a person aged 18-69 years in good health. The chain couples TRBV2 to TRBJ1-4, and 9 bases in between align with TRBD1. The specimen was blood. The CDR3 protein sequence reads: CASSVRTGDEKLFF. The base sequence is TGTGCCAGCAGTGTCAGGACAGGGGATGAAAAACTGTTTTTT.